Presented here are 7 T cell receptor beta chains from one specimen sequenced in a study of cytotoxic CD8 clonotypes in ibrutinib-treated CLL. Here immunoSEQ multiplex PCR was the method, and the copy in TCRdb shows in-frame clones only, minus some. The sample contains approximately 340,000 clones, over 55% of which appear only once. This sample comprised PBMCs, obtained after 36 months of ibrutinib treatment. The origin of the receptors is a human donor with chronic lymphocytic leukemia.

This rearrangement joins TRBV4-1 to TRBJ1-2, with a weak D call TRBD1 (6 bases). V was cut by 3 bases and J by 7 bases, with 12 bases left in between. This CDR3 is 13 amino acids long. Germline assignment: CDR1 MGHRA and CDR2 YSYEKL. For the CDR3, the DNA is TGCGCCAGCAGCCACCCAGGGGTACCTGGCTACACCTTC. Its protein is CASSHPGVPGYTF.

The gene calls are TRBV7-9 and TRBJ2-1; TRBD1 matches 8 bases. Germline values: CDR1 SEHNR, CDR2 FQNEAQ (reference sequence). V lost 5 bases to trimming and J lost 2 bases; unmatched junction nucleotides: 5. This CDR3 has 15 residues. The CDR3 here is CASSPRTGTYNEQFF. CDR3 coding DNA: TGTGCCAGCAGCCCGCGGACAGGGACCTACAATGAGCAGTTCTTC. Full variable domain (outside the CDR3, taken from reference TRBV7-9 and TRBJ2-1): DTGVSQNPRHKITKRGQNVTFRCDPISEHNRLYWYRQTLGQGPEFLTYFQNEAQLEKSRLLSDRFSAERPKGSFSTLEIQRTEQGDSAMYLCASSPRTGTYNEQFFGPGTRLTVL.

The chain joins TRBV20-1 to TRBJ2-7; no clear D gene. Germline-derived CDR1 and CDR2 are DFQATT and SNEGSKA (reference sequence). This CDR3 contains 11 residues. Trimming stripped 1 base from V and 9 bases from J, with 10 bases between. The CDR3 DNA is TGCAGTGCTAGAGTATCGGTGGGGCAGTACTTC. It encodes CSARVSVGQYF.

V gene TRBV10-1 combines with J gene TRBJ2-3; TRBD1 matches at 9 bases. Trimming removed 7 bases from V and 2 bases from J; junction bases left unmatched: 10. The CDR3 length is 16 residues. The germline V gene has CDR1 WNHNN and CDR2 SYGVQD (reference sequence). CDR3 nucleotides: TGCGCCAGCAACCCAACCCGGGACAGGGTCACAGATACGCAGTATTTT. This sequence encodes CASNPTRDRVTDTQYF.

The V gene is TRBV10-1, the J gene TRBJ1-1, with TRBD1 matching over 7 bases. This CDR3 has 14 residues. Per germline, CDR1 WNHNN and CDR2 SYGVQD (reference sequence). V was pared by 3 bases and J by 4 bases, with 5 bases of the junction left unmatched. The CDR3 is CASSEGTVSTEAFF. The CDR3 DNA sequence: TGCGCCAGCAGTGAAGGGACAGTTAGCACTGAAGCTTTCTTT.

This clone was seen a few times. The V call is TRBV25-1, the J call TRBJ1-1, with D possibly matching TRBD1 (6 bases). The CDR3 is 15 amino acids. V was trimmed by 6 bases and J by 0 bases, leaving 14 bases between them. Germline values: CDR1 MGHDK, CDR2 SYGVNS. DNA for the CDR3: TGTGCCAGCAGCGACTCGGGACATTTGAACACTGAAGCTTTCTTT. The encoded protein is CASSDSGHLNTEAFF.

The rearrangement links TRBV28 to TRBJ1-2; weak D call: TRBD1 (6 bases). The CDR3 extends over 14 amino acids. Germline CDR1 is MDHEN and CDR2 is SYDVKM. Trimming cost V 7 bases and J 4 bases, with 16 bases left between them. CDR3 DNA: TGTGCCAGCACCTATGGTGGGGGCATCTATGGCTACACCTTC. This encodes CASTYGGGIYGYTF.